This TCR beta chain was found in a study of T cell responses to AZD1222 COVID-19 vaccine. The V gene's germline CDR1 is MNHEY and CDR2 SMNVEV (reference sequence). The CDR3 runs to 15 residues. V lost 2 bases and J lost 7; bases outside the gene matches: 4. Pooled in the analysis were second doses at about 4 or about 12 weeks. Generated by immunoSEQ multiplex PCR, the TCRdb table keeps only in-frame clones and is missing some. Seen here are some 110,000 clones, 88% observed once, and the top ten hold less than 4%. Concerning this clone: The antigen remains undetermined.

General study points: Repertoires were collected only later (after the peak T cell response had occurred). Two doses of AZD1222 preceded a rise in Spike-specific TCR breadth and depth.

The sample was peripheral blood, taken 28 days after the second AZD1222 dose. The sequence derives from an adult who received the AZD1222 COVID-19 vaccine. This sequence joins TRBV27 and TRBJ2-2; TRBD2 aligns across 10 bases. The CDR3 region is CASSLPGTSVGELFF. The DNA for the CDR3 is TGTGCCAGCAGTTTACCCGGGACTAGCGTCGGGGAGCTGTTTTTT.